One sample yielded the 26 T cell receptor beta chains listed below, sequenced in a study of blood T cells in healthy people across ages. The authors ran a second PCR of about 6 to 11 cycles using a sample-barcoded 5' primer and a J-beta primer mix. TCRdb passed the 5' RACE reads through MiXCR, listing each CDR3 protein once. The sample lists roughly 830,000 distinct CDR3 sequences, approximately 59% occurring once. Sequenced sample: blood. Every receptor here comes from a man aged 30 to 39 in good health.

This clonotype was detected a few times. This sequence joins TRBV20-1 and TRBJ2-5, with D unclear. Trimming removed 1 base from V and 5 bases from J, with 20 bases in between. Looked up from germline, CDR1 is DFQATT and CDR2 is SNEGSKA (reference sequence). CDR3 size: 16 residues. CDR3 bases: TGCAGTGCTAGAGCGCCTGTGGTCCAACTTGGGGAGACCCAGTACTTC. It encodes CSARAPVVQLGETQYF.

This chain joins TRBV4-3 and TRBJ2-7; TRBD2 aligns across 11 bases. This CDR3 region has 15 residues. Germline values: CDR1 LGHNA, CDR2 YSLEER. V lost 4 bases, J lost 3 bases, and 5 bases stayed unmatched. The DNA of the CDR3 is TGCGCCAGCAGCCCCGGGACTAGCGGTTACTACGAGCAGTACTTC. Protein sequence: CASSPGTSGYYEQYF.

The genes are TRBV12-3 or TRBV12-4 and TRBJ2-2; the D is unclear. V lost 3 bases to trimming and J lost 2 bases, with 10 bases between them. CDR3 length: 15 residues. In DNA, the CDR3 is TGTGCCAGCAGTTTCAGAGGAGATAACACCGGGGAGCTGTTTTTT. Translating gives CASSFRGDNTGELFF.

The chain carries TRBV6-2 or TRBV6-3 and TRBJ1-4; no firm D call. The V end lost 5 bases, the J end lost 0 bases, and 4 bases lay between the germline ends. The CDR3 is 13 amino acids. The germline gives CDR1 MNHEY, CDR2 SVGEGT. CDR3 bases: TGTGCCAGCAGTACCACAACTAATGAAAAACTGTTTTTT. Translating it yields CASSTTTNEKLFF.

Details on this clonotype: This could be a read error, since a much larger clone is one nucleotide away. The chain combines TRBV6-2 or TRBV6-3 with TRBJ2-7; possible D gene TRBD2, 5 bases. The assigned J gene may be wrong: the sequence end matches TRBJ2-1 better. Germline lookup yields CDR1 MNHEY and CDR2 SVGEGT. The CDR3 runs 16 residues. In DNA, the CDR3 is TGTGCCAGCAGCTCCTCTCTGGCGGGCGTCTACACTGAGCAGTTCTTC. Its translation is CASSSSLAGVYTEQFF.

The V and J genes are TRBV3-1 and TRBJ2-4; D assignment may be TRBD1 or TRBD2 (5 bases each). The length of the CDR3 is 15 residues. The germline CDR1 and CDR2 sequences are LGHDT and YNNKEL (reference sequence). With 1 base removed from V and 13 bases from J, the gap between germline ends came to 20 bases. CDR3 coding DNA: TGTGCCAGCAGCCAAGCGGCAGTGGGGGAAAAAGCGCAGTACTTC. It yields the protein CASSQAAVGEKAQYF.

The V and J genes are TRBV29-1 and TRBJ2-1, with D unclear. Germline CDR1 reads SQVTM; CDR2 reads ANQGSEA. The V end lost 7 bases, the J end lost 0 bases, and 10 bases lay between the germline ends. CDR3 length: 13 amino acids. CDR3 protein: CSGRGSSYNEQFF. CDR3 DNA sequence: TGCAGCGGGCGAGGTAGCTCCTACAATGAGCAGTTCTTC.

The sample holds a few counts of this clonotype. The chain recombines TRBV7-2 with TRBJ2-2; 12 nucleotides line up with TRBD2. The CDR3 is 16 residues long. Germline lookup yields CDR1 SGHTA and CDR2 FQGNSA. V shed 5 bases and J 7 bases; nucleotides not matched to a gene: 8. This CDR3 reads CASSLRTSGDSGELFF. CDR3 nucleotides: TGTGCCAGCAGCCTGCGGACTAGCGGGGATAGCGGGGAGCTGTTTTTT.

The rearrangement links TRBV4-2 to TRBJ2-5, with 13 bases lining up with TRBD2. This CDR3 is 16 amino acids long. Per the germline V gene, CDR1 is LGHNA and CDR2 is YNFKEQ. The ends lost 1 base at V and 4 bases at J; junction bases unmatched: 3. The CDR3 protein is CASSQAWTSGGETQYF. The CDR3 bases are TGTGCCAGCAGCCAAGCCTGGACTAGCGGGGGAGAGACCCAGTACTTC.

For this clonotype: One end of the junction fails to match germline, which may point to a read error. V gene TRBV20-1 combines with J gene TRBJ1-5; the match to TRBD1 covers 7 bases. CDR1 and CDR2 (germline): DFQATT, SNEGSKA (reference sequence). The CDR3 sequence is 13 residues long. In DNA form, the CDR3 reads TGCAGTGCTGGACAGGTTAGCAAGCAGCCCCAGCATTTT. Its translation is CSAGQVSKQPQHF.

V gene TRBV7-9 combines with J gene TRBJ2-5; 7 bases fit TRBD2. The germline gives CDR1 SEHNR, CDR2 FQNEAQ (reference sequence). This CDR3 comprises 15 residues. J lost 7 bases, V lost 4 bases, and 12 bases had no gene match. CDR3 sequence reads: CASSWTTSPVGTQYF. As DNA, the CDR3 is TGTGCCAGCAGCTGGACGACTAGCCCGGTGGGGACCCAGTACTTC. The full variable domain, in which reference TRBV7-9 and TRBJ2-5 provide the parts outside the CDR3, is DTGVSQNPRHKITKRGQNVTFRCDPISEHNRLYWYRQTLGQGPEFLTYFQNEAQLEKSRLLSDRFSAERPKGSFSTLEIQRTEQGDSAMYLCASSWTTSPVGTQYFGPGTRLLVL.

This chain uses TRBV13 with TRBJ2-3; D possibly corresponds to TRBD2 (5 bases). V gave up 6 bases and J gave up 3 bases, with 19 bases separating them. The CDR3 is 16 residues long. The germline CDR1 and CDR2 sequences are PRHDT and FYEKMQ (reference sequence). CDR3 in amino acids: CASSPALQRTTDTQYF. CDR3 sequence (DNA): TGTGCCAGCAGTCCGGCCCTCCAGCGGACTACAGATACGCAGTATTTT.

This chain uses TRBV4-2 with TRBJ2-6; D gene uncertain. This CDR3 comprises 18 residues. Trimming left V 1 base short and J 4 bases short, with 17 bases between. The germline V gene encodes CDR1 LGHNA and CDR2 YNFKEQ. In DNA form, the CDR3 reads TGTGCCAGCAGCCAAGCTGGACCTAGGACGAGGGGGGCCAACGTCCTGACTTTC. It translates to CASSQAGPRTRGANVLTF.

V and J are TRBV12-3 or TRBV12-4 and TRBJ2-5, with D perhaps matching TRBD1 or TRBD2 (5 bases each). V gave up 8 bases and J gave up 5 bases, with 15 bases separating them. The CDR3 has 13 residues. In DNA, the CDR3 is TGTGCCAGCGGGGGACCTAATGGGGAGACCCAGTACTTC. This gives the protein CASGGPNGETQYF.

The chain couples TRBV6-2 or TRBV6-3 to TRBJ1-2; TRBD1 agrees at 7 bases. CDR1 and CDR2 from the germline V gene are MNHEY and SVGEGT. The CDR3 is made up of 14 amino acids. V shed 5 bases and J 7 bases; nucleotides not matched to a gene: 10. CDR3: CASSDLRRGRGYTF. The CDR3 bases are TGTGCCAGCAGTGACCTTCGGAGGGGGCGTGGCTACACCTTC.

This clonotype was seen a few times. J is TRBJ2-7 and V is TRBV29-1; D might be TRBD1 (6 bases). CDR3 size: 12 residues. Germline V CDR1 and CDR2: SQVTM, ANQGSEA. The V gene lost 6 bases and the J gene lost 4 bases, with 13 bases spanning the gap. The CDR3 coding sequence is TGCAGCGTAGGGGGACGGACTTACGAGCAGTACTTC. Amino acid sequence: CSVGGRTYEQYF.

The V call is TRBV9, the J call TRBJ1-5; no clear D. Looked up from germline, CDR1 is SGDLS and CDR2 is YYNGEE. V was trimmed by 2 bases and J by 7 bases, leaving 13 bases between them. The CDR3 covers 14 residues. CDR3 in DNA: TGTGCCAGCAGCGTTGGATTGGACCCACAGCCCCAGCATTTT. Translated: CASSVGLDPQPQHF.

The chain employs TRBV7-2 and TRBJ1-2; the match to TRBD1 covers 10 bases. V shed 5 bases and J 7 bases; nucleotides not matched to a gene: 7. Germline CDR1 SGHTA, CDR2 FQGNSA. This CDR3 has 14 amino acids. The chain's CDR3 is CASSPLTGGSGYTF. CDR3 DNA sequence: TGTGCCAGCAGCCCCCTGACAGGGGGCAGTGGCTACACCTTC.

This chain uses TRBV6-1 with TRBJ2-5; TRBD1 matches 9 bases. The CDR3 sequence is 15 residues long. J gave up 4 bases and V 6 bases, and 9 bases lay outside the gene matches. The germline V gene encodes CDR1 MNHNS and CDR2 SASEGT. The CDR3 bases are TGTGCCAGCAGGGACCGGGACAGGGCACGAGAGACCCAGTACTTC. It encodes CASRDRDRARETQYF.

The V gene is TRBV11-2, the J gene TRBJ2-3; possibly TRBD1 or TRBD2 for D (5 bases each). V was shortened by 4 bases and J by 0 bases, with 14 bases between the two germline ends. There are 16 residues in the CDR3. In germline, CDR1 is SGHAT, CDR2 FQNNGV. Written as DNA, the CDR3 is TGTGCCAGCAGCTCCTCGGGACGACCTAGCACAGATACGCAGTATTTT. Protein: CASSSSGRPSTDTQYF.

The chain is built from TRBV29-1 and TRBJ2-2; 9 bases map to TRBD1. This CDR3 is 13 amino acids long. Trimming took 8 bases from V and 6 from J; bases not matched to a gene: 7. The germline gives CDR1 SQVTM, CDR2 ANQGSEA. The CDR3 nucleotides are TGCAGCACCTTACAGGGGGCGGCCGGGGAGCTGTTTTTT. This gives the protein CSTLQGAAGELFF.

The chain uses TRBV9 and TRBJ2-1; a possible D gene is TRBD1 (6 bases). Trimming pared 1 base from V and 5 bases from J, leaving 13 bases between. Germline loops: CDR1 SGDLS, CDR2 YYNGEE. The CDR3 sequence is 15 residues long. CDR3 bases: TGTGCCAGCAGCGTAACAGGGTGGGCCAACAATGAGCAGTTCTTC. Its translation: CASSVTGWANNEQFF.

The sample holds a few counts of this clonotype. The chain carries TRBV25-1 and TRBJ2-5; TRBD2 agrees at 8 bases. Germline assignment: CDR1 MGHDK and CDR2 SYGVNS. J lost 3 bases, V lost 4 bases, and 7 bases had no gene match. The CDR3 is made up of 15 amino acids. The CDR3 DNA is TGTGCCAGCAGTGTATCAACTAGCGGAGAAGAGACCCAGTACTTC. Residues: CASSVSTSGEETQYF.

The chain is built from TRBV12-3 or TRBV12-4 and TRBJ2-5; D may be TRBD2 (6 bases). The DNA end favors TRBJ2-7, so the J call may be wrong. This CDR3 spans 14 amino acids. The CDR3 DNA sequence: TGTGCCAGCAGCTCCGGGACTTACGCCTACGAGCAGTACTTC. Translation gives CASSSGTYAYEQYF.

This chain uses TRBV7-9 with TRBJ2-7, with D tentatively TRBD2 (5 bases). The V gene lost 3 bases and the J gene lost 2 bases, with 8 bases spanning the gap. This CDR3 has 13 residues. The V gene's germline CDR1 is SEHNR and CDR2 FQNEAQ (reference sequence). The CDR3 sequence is CASSFGVPYEQYF. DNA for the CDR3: TGTGCCAGCAGCTTCGGGGTTCCCTACGAGCAGTACTTC.

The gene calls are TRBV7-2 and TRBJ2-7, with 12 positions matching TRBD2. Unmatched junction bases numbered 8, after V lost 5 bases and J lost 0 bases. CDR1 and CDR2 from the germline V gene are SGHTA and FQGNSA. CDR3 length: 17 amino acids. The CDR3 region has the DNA TGTGCCAGCAGCGATACGCTAGCGGGGGGGATCTCCTACGAGCAGTACTTC. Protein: CASSDTLAGGISYEQYF.